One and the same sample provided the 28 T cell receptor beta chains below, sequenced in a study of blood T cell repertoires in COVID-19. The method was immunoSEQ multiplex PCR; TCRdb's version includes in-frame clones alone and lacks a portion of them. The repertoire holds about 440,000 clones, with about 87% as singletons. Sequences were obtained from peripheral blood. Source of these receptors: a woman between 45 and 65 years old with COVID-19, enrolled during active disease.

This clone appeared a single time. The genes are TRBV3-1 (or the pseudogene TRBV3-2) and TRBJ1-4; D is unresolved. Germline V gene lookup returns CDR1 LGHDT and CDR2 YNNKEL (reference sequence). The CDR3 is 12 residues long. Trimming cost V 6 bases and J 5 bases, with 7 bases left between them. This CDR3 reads CASRTGNEKLFF. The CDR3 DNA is TGTGCCAGCAGGACCGGGAATGAAAAACTGTTTTTT.

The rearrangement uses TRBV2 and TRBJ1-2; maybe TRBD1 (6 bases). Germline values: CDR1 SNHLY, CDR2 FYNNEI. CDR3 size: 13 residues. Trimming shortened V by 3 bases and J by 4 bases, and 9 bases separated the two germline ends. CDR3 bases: TGTGCCAGCAGTGACGGCAGGGGCTATGGCTACACCTTC. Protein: CASSDGRGYGYTF.

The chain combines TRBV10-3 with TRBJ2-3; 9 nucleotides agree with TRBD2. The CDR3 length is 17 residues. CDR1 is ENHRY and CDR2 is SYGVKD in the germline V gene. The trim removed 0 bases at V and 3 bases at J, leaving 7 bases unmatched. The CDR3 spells CAISESWGSGGTDTQYF. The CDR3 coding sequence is TGTGCCATCAGTGAGTCTTGGGGTAGCGGGGGAACAGATACGCAGTATTTT.

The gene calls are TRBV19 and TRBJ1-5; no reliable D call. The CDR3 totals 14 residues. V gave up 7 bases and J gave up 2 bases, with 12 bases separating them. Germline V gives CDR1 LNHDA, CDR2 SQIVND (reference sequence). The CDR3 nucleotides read TGTGCCAGTACCATAAGACGGGGCAATCAGCCCCAGCATTTT. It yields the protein CASTIRRGNQPQHF.

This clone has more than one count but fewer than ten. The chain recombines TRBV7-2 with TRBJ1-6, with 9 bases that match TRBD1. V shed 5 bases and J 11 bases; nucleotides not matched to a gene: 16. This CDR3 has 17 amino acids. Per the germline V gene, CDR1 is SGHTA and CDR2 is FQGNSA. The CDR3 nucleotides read TGTGCCAGCAGCCTCGGACAGGGGATCGCCAAATTTGCACCCCTCCACTTT. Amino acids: CASSLGQGIAKFAPLHF.

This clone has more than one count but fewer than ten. The CDR3 spells CASTPWRENTGELFF. The CDR3 bases are TGTGCCAGCACTCCCTGGCGGGAGAACACCGGGGAGCTGTTTTTT. This chain connects TRBV28 to TRBJ2-2; a possible D gene is TRBD2 (6 bases). The CDR3 runs 15 residues. Per germline, CDR1 MDHEN and CDR2 SYDVKM. Trimming took 7 bases from V and 1 from J, leaving 13 bases between them.

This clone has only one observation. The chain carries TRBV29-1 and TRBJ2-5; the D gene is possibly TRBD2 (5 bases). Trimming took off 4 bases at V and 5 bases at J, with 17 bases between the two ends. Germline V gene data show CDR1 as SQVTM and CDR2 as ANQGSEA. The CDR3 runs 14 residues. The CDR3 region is CSVVRVDSIETQYF. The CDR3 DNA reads TGCAGCGTTGTTAGGGTGGACTCCATTGAGACCCAGTACTTC.

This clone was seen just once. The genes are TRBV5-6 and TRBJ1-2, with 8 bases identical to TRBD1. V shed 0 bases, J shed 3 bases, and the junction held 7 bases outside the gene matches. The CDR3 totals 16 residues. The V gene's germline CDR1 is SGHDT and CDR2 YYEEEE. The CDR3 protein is CASSLAVGQEDYGYTF. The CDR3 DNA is TGTGCCAGCAGCTTGGCAGTGGGACAGGAAGACTATGGCTACACCTTC.

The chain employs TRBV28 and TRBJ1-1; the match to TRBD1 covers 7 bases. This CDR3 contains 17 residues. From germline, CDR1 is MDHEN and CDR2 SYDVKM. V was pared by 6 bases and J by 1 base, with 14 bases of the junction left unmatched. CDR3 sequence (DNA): TGTGCCAGCAGCCCTCGCCCCCGGACAGGCGGGAACACTGAAGCTTTCTTT. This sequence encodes CASSPRPRTGGNTEAFF.

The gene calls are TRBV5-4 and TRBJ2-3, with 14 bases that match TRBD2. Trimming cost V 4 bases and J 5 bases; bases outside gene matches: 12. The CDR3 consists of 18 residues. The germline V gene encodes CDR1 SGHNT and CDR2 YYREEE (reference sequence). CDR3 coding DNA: TGTGCCAGCAGCGGATCCGGACTAGCGGGGGGCGGGAGAGATACGCAGTATTTT. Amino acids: CASSGSGLAGGGRDTQYF.

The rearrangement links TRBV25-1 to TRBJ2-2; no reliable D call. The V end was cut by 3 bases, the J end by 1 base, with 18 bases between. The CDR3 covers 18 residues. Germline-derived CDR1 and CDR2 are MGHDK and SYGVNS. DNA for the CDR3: TGTGCCAGCAGTGATAGGTTCGACCAGGCTTGGAACACCGGGGAGCTGTTTTTT. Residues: CASSDRFDQAWNTGELFF.

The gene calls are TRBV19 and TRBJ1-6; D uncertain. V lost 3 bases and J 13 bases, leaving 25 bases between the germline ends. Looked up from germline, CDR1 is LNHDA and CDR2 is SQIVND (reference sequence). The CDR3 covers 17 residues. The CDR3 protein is CASSISRTYSGQRPLHF. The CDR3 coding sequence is TGTGCCAGTAGTATCTCCCGTACTTACTCAGGTCAACGCCCCCTCCACTTT. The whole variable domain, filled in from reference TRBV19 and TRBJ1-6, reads DGGITQSPKYLFRKEGQNVTLSCEQNLNHDAMYWYRQDPGQGLRLIYYSQIVNDFQKGDIAEGYSVSREKKESFPLTVTSAQKNPTAFYLCASSISRTYSGQRPLHFGNGTRLTVT.

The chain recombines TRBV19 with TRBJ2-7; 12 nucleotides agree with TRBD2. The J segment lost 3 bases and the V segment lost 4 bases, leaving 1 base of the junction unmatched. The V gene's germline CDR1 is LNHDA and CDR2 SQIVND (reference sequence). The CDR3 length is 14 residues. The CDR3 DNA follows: TGTGCCAGTAGTAGGACTAGCGGGGACTACGAGCAGTACTTC. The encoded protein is CASSRTSGDYEQYF.

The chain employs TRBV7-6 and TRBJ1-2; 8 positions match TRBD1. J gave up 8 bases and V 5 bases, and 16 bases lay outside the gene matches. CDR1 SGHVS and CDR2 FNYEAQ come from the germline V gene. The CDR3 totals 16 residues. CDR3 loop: CASSAMTGAPLTGYTF. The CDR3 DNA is TGTGCCAGCAGCGCCATGACAGGGGCCCCGTTAACGGGCTACACCTTC. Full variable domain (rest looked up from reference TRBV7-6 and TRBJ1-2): GAGVSQSPRYKVTKRGQDVALRCDPISGHVSLYWYRQALGQGPEFLTYFNYEAQQDKSGLPNDRFSAERPEGSISTLTIQRTEQRDSAMYRCASSAMTGAPLTGYTFGSGTRLTVV.

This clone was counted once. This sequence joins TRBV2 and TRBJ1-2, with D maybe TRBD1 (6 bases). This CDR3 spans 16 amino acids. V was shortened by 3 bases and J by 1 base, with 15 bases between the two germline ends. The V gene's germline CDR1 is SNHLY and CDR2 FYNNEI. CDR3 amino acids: CASSDSGKGVNYGYTF. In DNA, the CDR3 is TGTGCCAGCAGTGATTCCGGGAAGGGGGTTAACTATGGCTACACCTTC.

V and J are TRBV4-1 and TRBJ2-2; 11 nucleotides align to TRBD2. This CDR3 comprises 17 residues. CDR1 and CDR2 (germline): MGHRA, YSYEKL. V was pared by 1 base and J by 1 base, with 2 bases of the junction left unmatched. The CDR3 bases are TGCGCCAGCAGCCAAGTACTAGCGGGGGTGAACACCGGGGAGCTGTTTTTT. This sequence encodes CASSQVLAGVNTGELFF.

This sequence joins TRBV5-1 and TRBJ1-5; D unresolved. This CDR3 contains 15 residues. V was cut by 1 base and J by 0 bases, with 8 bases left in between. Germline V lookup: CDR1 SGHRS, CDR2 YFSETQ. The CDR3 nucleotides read TGCGCCAGCAGCTTGTCAGATTATAGCAATCAGCCCCAGCATTTT. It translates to CASSLSDYSNQPQHF.

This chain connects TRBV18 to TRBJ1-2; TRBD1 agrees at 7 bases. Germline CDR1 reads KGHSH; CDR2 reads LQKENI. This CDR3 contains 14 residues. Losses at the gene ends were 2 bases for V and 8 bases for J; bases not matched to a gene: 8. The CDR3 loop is CASSPSTGEGGYTF. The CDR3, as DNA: TGTGCCAGCTCACCATCCACAGGGGAAGGCGGCTACACCTTC.

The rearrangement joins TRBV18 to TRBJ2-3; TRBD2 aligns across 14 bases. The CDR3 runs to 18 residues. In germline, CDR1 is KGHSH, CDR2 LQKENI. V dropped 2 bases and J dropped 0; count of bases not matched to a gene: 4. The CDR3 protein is CASSPLGLAGDSTDTQYF. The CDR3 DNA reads TGTGCCAGCTCACCATTGGGACTAGCGGGGGACAGCACAGATACGCAGTATTTT.

CDR3 residues: CASSLGGTGNEKLFF. As DNA, the CDR3 is TGTGCCAGCAGCTTAGGAGGGACAGGGAATGAAAAACTGTTTTTT. The chain uses TRBV7-7 and TRBJ1-4; TRBD1 matches at 9 bases. The CDR3 covers 15 residues. The ends lost 1 base at V and 5 bases at J; junction bases unmatched: 2. The germline gives CDR1 SSHAT, CDR2 FNYEAQ (reference sequence).

CDR3 sequence (DNA): TGTGCCAGCAGTGAAATTACGGGACAGGGGGATTCACCCCTCCACTTT. Translation gives CASSEITGQGDSPLHF. This chain joins TRBV6-1 and TRBJ1-6; the match to TRBD1 covers 11 bases. V shed 2 bases and J 8 bases; nucleotides not matched to a gene: 5. CDR3 length: 16 amino acids. In germline, CDR1 is MNHNS, CDR2 SASEGT.

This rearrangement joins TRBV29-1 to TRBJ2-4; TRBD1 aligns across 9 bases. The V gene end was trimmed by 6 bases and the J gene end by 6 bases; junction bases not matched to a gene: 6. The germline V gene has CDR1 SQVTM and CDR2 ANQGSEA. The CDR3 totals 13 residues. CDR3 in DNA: TGCAGCGTCTCAAGACAGGGGGGAAACATTCAGTACTTC. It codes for CSVSRQGGNIQYF.

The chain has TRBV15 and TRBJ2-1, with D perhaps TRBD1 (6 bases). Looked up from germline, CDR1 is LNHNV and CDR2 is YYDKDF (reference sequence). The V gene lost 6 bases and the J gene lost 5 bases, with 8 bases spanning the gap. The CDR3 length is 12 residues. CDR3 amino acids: CATRDSNNEQFF. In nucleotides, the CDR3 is TGTGCCACCAGGGACAGCAACAATGAGCAGTTCTTC.

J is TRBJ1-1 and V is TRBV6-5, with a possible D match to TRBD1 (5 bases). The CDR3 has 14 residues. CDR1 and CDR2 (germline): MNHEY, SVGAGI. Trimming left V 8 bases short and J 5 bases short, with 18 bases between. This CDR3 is CASGPRQSNTEAFF. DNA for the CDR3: TGTGCCAGCGGACCTCGACAGAGTAATACTGAAGCTTTCTTT.

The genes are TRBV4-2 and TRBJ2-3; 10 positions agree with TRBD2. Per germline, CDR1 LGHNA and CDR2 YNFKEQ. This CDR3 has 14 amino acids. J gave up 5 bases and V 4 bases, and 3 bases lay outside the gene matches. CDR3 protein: CASSLAGGKDTQYF. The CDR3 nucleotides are TGTGCCAGCAGCCTAGCGGGGGGCAAAGATACGCAGTATTTT.

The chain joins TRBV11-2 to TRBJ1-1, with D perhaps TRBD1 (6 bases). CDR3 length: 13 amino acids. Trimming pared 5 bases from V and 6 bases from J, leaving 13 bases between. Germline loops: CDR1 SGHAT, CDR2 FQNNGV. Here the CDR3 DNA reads TGTGCCAGCAGCGTAGGGGGGGGCCCTGAAGCTTTCTTT. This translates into CASSVGGGPEAFF.

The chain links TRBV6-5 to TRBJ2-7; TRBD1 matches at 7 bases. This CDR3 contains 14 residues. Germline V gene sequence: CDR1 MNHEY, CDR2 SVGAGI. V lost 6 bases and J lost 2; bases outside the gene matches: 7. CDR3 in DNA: TGTGCCAGCAGCCACCCGGGACAGACCTACGAGCAGTACTTC. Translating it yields CASSHPGQTYEQYF.

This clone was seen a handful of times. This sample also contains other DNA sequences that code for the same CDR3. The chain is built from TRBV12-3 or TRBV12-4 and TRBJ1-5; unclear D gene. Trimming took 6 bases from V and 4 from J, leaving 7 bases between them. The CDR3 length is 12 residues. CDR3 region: CASSSRNQPQHF. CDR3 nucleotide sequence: TGTGCCAGCAGCTCCCGGAATCAGCCCCAGCATTTT.